This T cell receptor (beta chain) was obtained from a study of regulatory T cells in long-lasting Graves disease. Assembly of TCR beta libraries relied on iRepertoire HTBI primers together with Arm-PCR of CDR3 regions. Authors' methods: Detected in the samples were about 58 TRBV and 12 to 15 TRBJ segments. Using its own MiXCR run on the multiplex PCR reads, TCRdb lists one record per CDR3 protein. TCRdb's processing, not the authors', yielded these V and J calls. The table has about 370,000 distinct CDR3 sequences, roughly 16% seen once. This clonotype was seen ten or more times. The CDR3 extends over 15 amino acids. The V gene's germline CDR1 is SGHTA and CDR2 FQGNSA. The junction had 3 bases not matched to a gene; V was cut back by 4 bases and J by 5 bases. The time point denotes: newly diagnosed GD, antithyroid drugs for less than 3 months. There was RNA extracted from PBMCs, and the TCR library was made from it. Peripheral blood, about 9 milliliters per patient, was collected in EDTA tubes.

The chain couples TRBV7-2 to TRBJ2-7; TRBD2 aligns across 15 bases. The sequences come from peripheral blood mononuclear cells (PBMCs), collected at new diagnosis, from a patient treated with antithyroid drugs. The clonotype comes from a female donor with Graves disease. The chain's CDR3 is CASSSGLAGGHEQYF. The CDR3 nucleotides are TGTGCCAGCAGCTCGGGACTAGCGGGAGGACACGAGCAGTACTTC.